This T cell receptor (beta chain) stems from a study of T cell responses to AZD1222 COVID-19 vaccine. Details on this clone: Its antigen is undetermined.

Libraries were prepared by immunoSEQ multiplex PCR; TCRdb keeps only in-frame clonotypes and omits some of them. This sample has 120,000 to 150,000 clones, with approximately 89% found just once. This CDR3 spans 11 amino acids. The V and J ends lost 2 bases and 7 bases respectively, with 2 bases between them. Germline assignment: CDR1 ENHRY and CDR2 SYGVKD. Study-level findings and limits: Only a handful of individuals given AZD1222 were seropositive at baseline. Reports indicate that nearly half of spike-specific TCRs are directed at unmutated variant regions.

The rearrangement links TRBV10-3 to TRBJ1-4, with D unresolved. The material sequenced was peripheral blood, taken on day 0 of AZD1222 vaccination. This TCR derives from an adult in good health. The CDR3 loop reads CAISESEKLFF. The CDR3, as DNA: TGTGCCATCAGTGAGAGTGAAAAACTGTTTTTT.